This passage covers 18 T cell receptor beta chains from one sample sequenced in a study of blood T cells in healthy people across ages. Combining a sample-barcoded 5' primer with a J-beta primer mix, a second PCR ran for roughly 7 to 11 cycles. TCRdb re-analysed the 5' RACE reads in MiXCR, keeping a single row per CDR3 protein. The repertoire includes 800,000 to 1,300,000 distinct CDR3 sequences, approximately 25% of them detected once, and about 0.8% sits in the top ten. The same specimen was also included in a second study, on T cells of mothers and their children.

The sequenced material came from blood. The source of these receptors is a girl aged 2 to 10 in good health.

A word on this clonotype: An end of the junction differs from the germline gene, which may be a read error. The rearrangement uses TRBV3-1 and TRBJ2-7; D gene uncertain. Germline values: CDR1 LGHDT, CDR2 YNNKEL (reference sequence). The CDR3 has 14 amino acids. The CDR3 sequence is CANSQIEPVYEQYF. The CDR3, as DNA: TGTGCCAACAGCCAAATCGAACCTGTATACGAGCAGTACTTC.

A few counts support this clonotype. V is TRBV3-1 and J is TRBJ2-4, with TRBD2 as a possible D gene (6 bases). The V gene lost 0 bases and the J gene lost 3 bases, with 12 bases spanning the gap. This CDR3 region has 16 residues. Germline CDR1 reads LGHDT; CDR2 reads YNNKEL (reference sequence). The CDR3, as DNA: TGTGCCAGCAGCCAAGATCCCTTCGGGGGCAAAAACATTCAGTACTTC. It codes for CASSQDPFGGKNIQYF.

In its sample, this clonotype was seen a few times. The CDR3 sequence: CASSGSGSWQQYF. The CDR3 DNA reads as TGTGCCAGCAGCGGATCAGGGTCATGGCAGCAGTACTTC. The V and J genes are TRBV9 and TRBJ2-7, with D maybe TRBD1 (5 bases). Germline CDR1 is SGDLS and CDR2 is YYNGEE. This CDR3 has 13 amino acids. Trimming shortened V by 3 bases and J by 8 bases, and 15 bases separated the two germline ends.

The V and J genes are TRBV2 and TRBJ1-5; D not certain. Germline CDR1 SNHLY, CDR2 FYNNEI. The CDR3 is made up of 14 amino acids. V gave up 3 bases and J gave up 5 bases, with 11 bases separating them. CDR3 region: CASSDRTDDQPQHF. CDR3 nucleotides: TGTGCCAGCAGTGATCGGACGGACGATCAGCCCCAGCATTTT.

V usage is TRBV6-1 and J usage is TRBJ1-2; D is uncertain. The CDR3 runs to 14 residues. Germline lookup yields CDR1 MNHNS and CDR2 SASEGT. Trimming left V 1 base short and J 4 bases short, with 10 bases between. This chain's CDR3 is CASSEDIRAYGYTF. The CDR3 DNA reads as TGTGCCAGCAGTGAAGATATTCGCGCCTATGGCTACACCTTC.

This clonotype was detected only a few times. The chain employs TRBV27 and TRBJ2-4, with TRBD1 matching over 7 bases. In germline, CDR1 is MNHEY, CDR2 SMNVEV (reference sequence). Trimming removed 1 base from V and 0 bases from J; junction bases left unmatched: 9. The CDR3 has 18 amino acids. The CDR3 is CASSLFSRQGLAKNIQYF. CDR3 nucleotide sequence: TGTGCCAGCAGTTTATTCTCTCGACAGGGTCTAGCCAAAAACATTCAGTACTTC.

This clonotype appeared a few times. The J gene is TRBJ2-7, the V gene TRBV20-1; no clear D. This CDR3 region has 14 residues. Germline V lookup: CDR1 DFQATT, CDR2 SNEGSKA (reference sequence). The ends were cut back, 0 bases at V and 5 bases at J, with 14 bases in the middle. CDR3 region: CSARDSRYLDEQYF. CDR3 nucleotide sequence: TGCAGTGCTAGAGATAGCCGGTACCTTGACGAGCAGTACTTC.

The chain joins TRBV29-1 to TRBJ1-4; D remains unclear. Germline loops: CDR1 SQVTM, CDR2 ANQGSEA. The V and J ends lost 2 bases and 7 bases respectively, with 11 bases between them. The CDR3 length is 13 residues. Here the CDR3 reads CSVEFLGPEKLFF. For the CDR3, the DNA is TGCAGCGTTGAATTCCTGGGCCCTGAAAAACTGTTTTTT.

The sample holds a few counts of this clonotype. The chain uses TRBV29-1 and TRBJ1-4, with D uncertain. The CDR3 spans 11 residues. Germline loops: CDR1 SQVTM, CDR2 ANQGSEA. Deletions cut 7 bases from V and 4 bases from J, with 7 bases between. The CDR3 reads CSAGLNEKLFF. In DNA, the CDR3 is TGCAGCGCCGGGCTTAATGAAAAACTGTTTTTT. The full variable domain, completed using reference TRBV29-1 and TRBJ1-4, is SAVISQKPSRDICQRGTSLTIQCQVDSQVTMMFWYRQQPGQSLTLIATANQGSEATYESGFVIDKFPISRPNLTFSTLTVSNMSPEDSSIYLCSAGLNEKLFFGSGTQLSVL.

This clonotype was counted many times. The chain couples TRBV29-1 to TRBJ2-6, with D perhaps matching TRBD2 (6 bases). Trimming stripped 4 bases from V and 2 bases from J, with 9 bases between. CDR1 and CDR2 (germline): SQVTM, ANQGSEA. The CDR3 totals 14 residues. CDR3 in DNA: TGCAGCGTTGGGGAGGAACCTGGGGCCAACGTCCTGACTTTC. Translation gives CSVGEEPGANVLTF.

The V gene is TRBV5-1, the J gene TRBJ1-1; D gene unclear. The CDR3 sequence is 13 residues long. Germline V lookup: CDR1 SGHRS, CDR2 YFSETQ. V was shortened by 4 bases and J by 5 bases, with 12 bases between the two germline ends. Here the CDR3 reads CASSDPRRTEAFF. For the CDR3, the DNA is TGCGCCAGCAGCGACCCCCGGAGGACTGAAGCTTTCTTT. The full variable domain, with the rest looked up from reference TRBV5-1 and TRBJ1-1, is KAGVTQTPRYLIKTRGQQVTLSCSPISGHRSVSWYQQTPGQGLQFLFEYFSETQRNKGNFPGRFSGRQFSNSRSEMNVSTLELGDSALYLCASSDPRRTEAFFGQGTRLTVV.

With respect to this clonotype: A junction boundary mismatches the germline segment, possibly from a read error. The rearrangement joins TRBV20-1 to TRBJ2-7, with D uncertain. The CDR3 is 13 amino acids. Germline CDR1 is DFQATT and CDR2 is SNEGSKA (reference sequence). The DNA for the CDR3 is TGCAGTGCTAGGTTACCGGCCTCCTACGAGCAGTCCTTC. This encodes CSARLPASYEQSF.

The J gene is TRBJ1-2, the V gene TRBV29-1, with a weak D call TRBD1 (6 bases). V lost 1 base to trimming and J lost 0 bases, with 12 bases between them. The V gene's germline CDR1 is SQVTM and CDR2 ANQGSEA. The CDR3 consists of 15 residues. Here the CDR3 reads CSVEGGGGANYGYTF. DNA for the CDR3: TGCAGCGTTGAAGGGGGAGGGGGAGCTAACTATGGCTACACCTTC.

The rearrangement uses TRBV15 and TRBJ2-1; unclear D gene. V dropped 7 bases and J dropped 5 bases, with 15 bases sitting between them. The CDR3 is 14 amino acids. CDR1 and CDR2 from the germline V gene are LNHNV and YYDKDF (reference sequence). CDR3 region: CATKEHEDHNEQFF. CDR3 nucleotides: TGTGCCACCAAGGAGCACGAGGACCACAATGAGCAGTTCTTC.

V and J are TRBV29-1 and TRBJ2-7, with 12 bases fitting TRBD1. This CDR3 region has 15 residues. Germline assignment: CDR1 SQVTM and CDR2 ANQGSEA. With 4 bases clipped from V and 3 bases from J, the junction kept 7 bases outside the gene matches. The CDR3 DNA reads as TGCAGCGTTGCGGGACAGGGGGCGTTTTTCTACGAGCAGTACTTC. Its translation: CSVAGQGAFFYEQYF.

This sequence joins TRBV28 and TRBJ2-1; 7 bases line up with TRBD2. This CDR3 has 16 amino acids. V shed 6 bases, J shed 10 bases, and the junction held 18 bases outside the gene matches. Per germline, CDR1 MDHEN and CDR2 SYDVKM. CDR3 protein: CASSRVGGGISWEQFF. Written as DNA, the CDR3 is TGTGCCAGCAGCCGGGTCGGGGGAGGGATTTCCTGGGAGCAGTTCTTC.

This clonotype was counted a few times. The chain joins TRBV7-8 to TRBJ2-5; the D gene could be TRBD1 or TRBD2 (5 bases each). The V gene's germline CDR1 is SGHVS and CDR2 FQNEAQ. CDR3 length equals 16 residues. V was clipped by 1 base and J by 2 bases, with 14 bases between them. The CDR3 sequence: CASSLGLLGVQETQYF. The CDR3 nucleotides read TGTGCCAGCAGCTTAGGGTTGCTGGGGGTACAAGAGACCCAGTACTTC.

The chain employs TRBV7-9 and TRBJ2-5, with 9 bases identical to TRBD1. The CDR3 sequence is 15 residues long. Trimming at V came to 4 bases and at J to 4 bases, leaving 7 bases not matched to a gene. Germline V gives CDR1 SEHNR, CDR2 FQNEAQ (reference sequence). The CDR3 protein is CASSSLLTGGETQYF. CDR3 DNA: TGTGCCAGCAGCTCACTCTTGACAGGGGGAGAGACCCAGTACTTC.